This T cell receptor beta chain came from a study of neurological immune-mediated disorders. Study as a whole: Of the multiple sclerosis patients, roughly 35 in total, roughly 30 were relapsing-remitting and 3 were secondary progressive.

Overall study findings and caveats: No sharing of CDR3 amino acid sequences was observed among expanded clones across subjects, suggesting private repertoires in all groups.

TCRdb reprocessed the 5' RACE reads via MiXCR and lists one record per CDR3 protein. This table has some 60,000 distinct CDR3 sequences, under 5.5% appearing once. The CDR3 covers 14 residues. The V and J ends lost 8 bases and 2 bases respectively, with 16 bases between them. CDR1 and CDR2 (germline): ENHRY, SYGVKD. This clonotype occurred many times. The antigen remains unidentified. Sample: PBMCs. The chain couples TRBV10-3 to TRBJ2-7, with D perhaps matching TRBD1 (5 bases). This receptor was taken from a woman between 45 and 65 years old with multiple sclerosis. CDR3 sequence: CAISNAAGPYEQYF. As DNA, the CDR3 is TGTGCCATCTCAAACGCGGCAGGGCCCTACGAGCAGTACTTC.